This TCR beta chain was profiled in a study of CD8 T cells in ankylosing spondylitis (dated by TCRdb to the late 2010s). Turning to the overall study: To find TCR variants linked to disease, the study profiled T cell receptor beta repertoires in ankylosing spondylitis patients and healthy donors. In total, the full study cohort was made up of some 100 healthy donors and 20 to 25 ankylosing spondylitis patients. Samples of peripheral blood were taken, and for ankylosing spondylitis patients, synovial fluid was collected as well.

The reads were generated on an Illumina HiSeq 2500. Quantitative 5'-RACE with molecular barcodes was the method used to prepare the TCR beta libraries. In the authors' own workflow: To identify disease-linked TCR variants, a new computational method was used, one built on a probabilistic model of VDJ rearrangement. TCRdb reran the public reads through fastp at Q25 and MiXCR, keeping productive beta chains. Every entry covers one CDR3 protein and lists the most common genes and DNA from its rows. TCRdb's processing, not the authors' own work, is the source of the V and J calls. The sample data list tens of thousands of distinct CDR3 sequences, and roughly 9.6% of these were observed just once. The ten top clones hold around 1.5% of the sample. This clonotype was counted a few times. What antigen it recognizes has not been identified. Nothing much larger sits one base from this clone, and base qualities are not available.

Counted from cysteine to phenylalanine, this CDR3 has 15 amino acids. Kept here is only the CDR3 DNA, which spans 45 bases and is read in frame from base 1. The V end loses 4 bases and the J end loses 4 bases, and a stretch of 14 bases separates them. The germline V gene gives CDR1 as SGHRS and CDR2 as YFSETQ. The paper as a whole reports these results and caveats: A TCR beta motif made up of roughly eight highly homologous amino acid variants appeared to be characteristic of blood from ankylosing spondylitis patients. Some motif variants had previously been reported in the synovial fluid and blood of reactive arthritis patients, which suggests shared mechanisms of disease initiation. Significant enrichment of the disease-linked clones was reported in matched synovial fluid samples from ankylosing spondylitis patients. The disease-linked clones had a CD8+ phenotype and were found at relatively low frequencies in peripheral blood.

The specimen sequenced was blood, either unsorted or a sorted T cell fraction (not recorded which). The chain is encoded by TRBV5-1 joined to TRBJ2-2, with the D call perhaps TRBD1 or TRBD2, each one matching 6 bases. The receptor was derived from a male donor with ankylosing spondylitis or in good health (not recorded which). The CDR3 reads as follows: CASSPEGGRTGELFF. The base sequence is TGCGCCAGCAGCCCAGAGGGGGGACGCACCGGGGAGCTGTTTTTT.